The following is a TCR beta chain sequence with its context. Its target is unknown. These data originate in a study of cytomegalovirus exposure and HLA in healthy donors. Study findings and constraints: TCR association rates varied by HLA locus in a later analysis, with DRB1 highest and HLA-C lowest. Earlier analysis found most TCR beta V segments productive about 87% or about 30% of the time. In a later analysis, a missense DCLRE1C variant was linked to TCR beta V- and J-gene trimming.

Trimming took off 5 bases at V and 3 bases at J, with 8 bases between the two ends. Germline-derived CDR1 and CDR2 are SGHVS and FNYEAQ. This CDR3 has 13 amino acids. The PCR ran on 60 Vbeta and 13 Jbeta primers. Measured with immunoSEQ multiplex PCR; TCRdb has only the in-frame clones, and not every one. In the table there are 100,000 to 150,000 clones, more than 75% of which are singletons. The sequenced material came from PBMCs. The receptor was isolated from a man aged 30 to 39 in good health and CMV-seropositive. The chain employs TRBV7-6 and TRBJ2-1; D call uncertain. The CDR3 spells CASSQDLYNEQFF. CDR3 coding DNA: TGTGCCAGCAGCCAGGATCTCTACAATGAGCAGTTCTTC.